This TCR beta chain was sequenced during a study of blood T cells in healthy people across ages. Study background: Roughly one uniquely barcoded beta molecule per two T cells was captured. Study-level findings and limits: Relative to aged donors, long-lived donors carried more naive CD4+ cells and displayed higher diversity.

A sample-barcoded 5' primer and a J-beta primer mix were used in a second PCR of roughly 7 to 12 cycles. TCRdb reanalysed the 5' RACE reads using MiXCR and keeps one entry per CDR3 protein. The sample has approximately 600,000 distinct CDR3 sequences; about 54% are singletons. The CDR3 is made up of 13 amino acids. Trimming shortened V by 3 bases and J by 8 bases, and 10 bases separated the two germline ends. CDR1 SEHNR and CDR2 FQNEAQ come from the germline V gene (reference sequence). About this clonotype: The antigen is undetermined.

Sequenced sample: blood. This TCR derives from a man between 60 and 75 years old in good health. J is TRBJ1-4 and V is TRBV7-9; D might be TRBD1 (5 bases). In DNA form, the CDR3 reads TGTGCCAGCAGCTTCCAGGGACGCGAAAAACTGTTTTTT. This sequence encodes CASSFQGREKLFF.